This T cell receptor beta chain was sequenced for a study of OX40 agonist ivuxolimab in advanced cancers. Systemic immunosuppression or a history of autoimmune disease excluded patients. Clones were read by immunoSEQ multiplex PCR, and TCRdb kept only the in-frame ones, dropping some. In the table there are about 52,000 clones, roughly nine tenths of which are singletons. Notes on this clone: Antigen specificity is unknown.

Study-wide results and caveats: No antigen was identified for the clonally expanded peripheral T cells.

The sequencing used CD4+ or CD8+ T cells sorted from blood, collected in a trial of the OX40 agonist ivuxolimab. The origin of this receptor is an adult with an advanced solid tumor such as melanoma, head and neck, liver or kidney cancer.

CDR3 protein: CSVLIGTVNTEAFF. The CDR3 nucleotides are TGCAGCGTTTTAATCGGGACAGTGAACACTGAAGCTTTCTTT. The chain recombines TRBV29-1 with TRBJ1-1; 7 nucleotides agree with TRBD1. The CDR3 consists of 14 residues. The J segment lost 0 bases and the V segment lost 5 bases, leaving 6 bases of the junction unmatched. Germline V gene data show CDR1 as SQVTM and CDR2 as ANQGSEA.